The 28 T cell receptor beta chains below were found in one sample sequenced in a study of blood T cells in healthy people across ages. It was with a sample-barcoded 5' primer and a J-beta primer mix that a second PCR of roughly 7 to 12 cycles was run. Each CDR3 protein gets one entry after TCRdb re-called the 5' RACE reads with MiXCR. The repertoire holds roughly 800,000 distinct CDR3 sequences, about 26% seen once, with about 2.9% in the top ten. The same sample was also used in a study of T cells of mothers and their children.

Sequenced: blood. The receptors were gathered from a boy younger than 18 in good health.

This clonotype occurred a few times. V gene TRBV6-1 combines with J gene TRBJ2-2; tentatively, D is TRBD1 (5 bases). V gave up 2 bases and J gave up 7 bases, with 17 bases separating them. This CDR3 spans 16 amino acids. Germline V gives CDR1 MNHNS, CDR2 SASEGT. The CDR3 loop is CASSEIWQGGIGELFF. DNA for the CDR3: TGTGCCAGCAGTGAAATCTGGCAGGGCGGCATCGGGGAGCTGTTTTTT.

This sequence joins TRBV10-1 and TRBJ2-3, with 8 nucleotides matching TRBD1. CDR1 WNHNN and CDR2 SYGVQD come from the germline V gene (reference sequence). V was pared by 7 bases and J by 9 bases, with 12 bases of the junction left unmatched. The CDR3 is 14 residues long. The CDR3 reads CASIKDRVSPTQYF. CDR3 bases: TGCGCCAGCATCAAGGACAGGGTCAGTCCGACGCAGTATTTT.

A few counts support this clonotype. The chain employs TRBV2 and TRBJ2-5; unclear D gene. The J call could be wrong; TRBJ2-1 is a better fit for the DNA end. The length of the CDR3 is 12 residues. Germline-derived CDR1 and CDR2 are SNHLY and FYNNEI. The CDR3 DNA reads TGTGCCAGCCGGTACGAAGACAATGAGCAGTTCTTC. This translates into CASRYEDNEQFF.

This clonotype was detected a few times. The gene calls are TRBV5-1 and TRBJ2-7; the D gene is possibly TRBD2 (5 bases). Germline assignment: CDR1 SGHRS and CDR2 YFSETQ. The CDR3 runs to 13 residues. Trimming removed 2 bases from V and 5 bases from J, with 11 bases in between. The CDR3 region is CASSFAGVNEQYF. DNA of the CDR3: TGCGCCAGCAGCTTTGCCGGGGTCAACGAGCAGTACTTC.

The sample holds a few counts of this clonotype. V is TRBV12-3 or TRBV12-4 and J is TRBJ2-5, with 8 bases identical to TRBD2. The J call may be in error: the DNA end matches TRBJ2-7 better. The CDR3 is 13 residues long. Here the CDR3 reads CASNRGAGDEQYF. The CDR3 DNA sequence: TGTGCCAGCAATAGGGGAGCGGGGGACGAGCAGTACTTC.

The chain employs TRBV5-1 and TRBJ1-2; the D gene is possibly TRBD1 (6 bases). Deletions cut 0 bases from V and 0 bases from J, with 9 bases between. CDR1 is SGHRS and CDR2 is YFSETQ in the germline V gene. CDR3 length: 15 amino acids. CDR3: CASSLEGGANYGYTF. The CDR3 DNA is TGCGCCAGCAGCTTGGAGGGGGGCGCTAACTATGGCTACACCTTC.

The rearrangement links TRBV6-2 or TRBV6-3 to TRBJ2-3, with D possibly being TRBD1 (6 bases). Trimming took 5 bases from V and 2 from J, leaving 20 bases between them. This CDR3 spans 17 amino acids. The germline CDR1 and CDR2 sequences are MNHEY and SVGEGT. The CDR3 DNA reads as TGTGCCAGCAGTCCGGTAATCGGGACACAACTCACAGATACGCAGTATTTT. Protein: CASSPVIGTQLTDTQYF.

This clonotype has a handful of counts. Here the CDR3 reads CASSQESSHEQYF. CDR3 coding DNA: TGTGCCAGCAGCCAAGAATCGTCCCACGAGCAGTACTTC. The genes are TRBV3-1 and TRBJ2-7; D is unresolved. CDR3 length: 13 residues. Trimming took off 0 bases at V and 5 bases at J, with 8 bases between the two ends. Germline CDR1 and CDR2: LGHDT and YNNKEL (reference sequence).

In its sample, this clonotype was seen once. Its ends do not fully match the called genes, so a read error is possible. The chain combines TRBV28 with TRBJ2-5; 9 bases map to TRBD2. The DNA end favors TRBJ2-1, so the J call may be wrong. The CDR3 runs to 16 residues. Looked up from germline, CDR1 is MDHEN and CDR2 is SYDVKM. The CDR3 coding sequence is TGCGCCAGCAGTCGCCCGGTGGGCGGGGGGGCCTATGAGCAGTTCTTC. Protein: CASSRPVGGGAYEQFF.

About this clonotype: One end of the junction is discordant with germline, which a read error may explain. This chain uses TRBV15 with TRBJ2-5; D unclear. The CDR3 is 14 residues long. The V gene's germline CDR1 is LNHNV and CDR2 YYDKDF (reference sequence). The CDR3 DNA reads as TGTGCCACCAGCAGAGGTGGGGTCCAAGGGACCCAGTACTTC. Encoded protein: CATSRGGVQGTQYF.

V usage is TRBV12-5 and J usage is TRBJ2-6, with D hard to call. V was trimmed by 1 base and J by 2 bases, leaving 3 bases between them. The germline V gene encodes CDR1 LGHNT and CDR2 FRNRAP. This CDR3 is built from 14 residues. The CDR3 loop is CASGLGAGANVLTF. The CDR3 DNA follows: TGTGCTAGTGGTTTGGGGGCTGGGGCCAACGTCCTGACTTTC.

This clonotype was found a few times. V is TRBV7-9 and J is TRBJ1-5; unclear D gene. Germline V lookup: CDR1 SEHNR, CDR2 FQNEAQ (reference sequence). CDR3 length equals 16 residues. The V end was cut by 1 base, the J end by 9 bases, with 19 bases between. CDR3 in amino acids: CASSLGEGAGIRPQHF. CDR3 nucleotides: TGTGCCAGCAGCTTAGGTGAGGGTGCGGGGATAAGGCCCCAGCATTTT.

This clonotype was counted between two and nine times. The genes are TRBV5-1 and TRBJ2-1; 10 bases agree with TRBD2. Germline V gives CDR1 SGHRS, CDR2 YFSETQ. V lost 4 bases and J lost 3; bases outside the gene matches: 10. This CDR3 comprises 17 residues. The CDR3 reads CASSPSSLAGDYNEQFF. The CDR3 nucleotides read TGCGCCAGCAGCCCATCATCCCTAGCGGGGGACTACAATGAGCAGTTCTTC. The full variable domain, completed using reference TRBV5-1 and TRBJ2-1, is KAGVTQTPRYLIKTRGQQVTLSCSPISGHRSVSWYQQTPGQGLQFLFEYFSETQRNKGNFPGRFSGRQFSNSRSEMNVSTLELGDSALYLCASSPSSLAGDYNEQFFGPGTRLTVL.

This clonotype was seen more than once but under ten times. The chain uses TRBV9 and TRBJ2-5; possible D gene TRBD2, 7 bases. Germline V gene sequence: CDR1 SGDLS, CDR2 YYNGEE. CDR3 size: 13 residues. V lost 3 bases, J lost 7 bases, and 13 bases lay in between. Here the CDR3 reads CASSARGGATQYF. CDR3 DNA: TGTGCCAGCAGCGCGCGCGGGGGCGCGACCCAGTACTTC.

In its sample, this clonotype was seen a few times. The chain uses TRBV4-2 and TRBJ1-2, with unresolved D. V lost 0 bases to trimming and J lost 6 bases, with 8 bases between them. Germline V CDR1 and CDR2: LGHNA, YNFKEQ. The CDR3 runs to 13 residues. The CDR3 here is CASSQDRADGYTF. The DNA of the CDR3 is TGTGCCAGCAGCCAAGATCGAGCCGATGGCTACACCTTC.

This chain connects TRBV4-1 to TRBJ1-1; TRBD1 matches at 7 bases. Looked up from germline, CDR1 is MGHRA and CDR2 is YSYEKL. V shed 3 bases and J 1 base; nucleotides not matched to a gene: 8. The CDR3 has 16 residues. The CDR3 loop is CASSQFTGVENTEAFF. CDR3 coding DNA: TGCGCCAGCAGCCAGTTCACAGGGGTGGAGAACACTGAAGCTTTCTTT.

This clonotype was seen more than once but under ten times. This chain links TRBV29-1 with TRBJ2-6; the D gene is possibly TRBD1 (5 bases). The germline CDR1 and CDR2 sequences are SQVTM and ANQGSEA. V was trimmed by 4 bases and J by 4 bases, leaving 11 bases between them. This CDR3 contains 14 residues. CDR3 sequence: CSVAGPWGANVLTF. Written as DNA, the CDR3 is TGCAGCGTTGCAGGGCCGTGGGGGGCCAACGTCCTGACTTTC.

The table lists this clonotype with a few counts. V usage is TRBV28 and J usage is TRBJ2-7; TRBD1 matches 8 bases. Germline V lookup: CDR1 MDHEN, CDR2 SYDVKM. This CDR3 is 15 amino acids long. The ends lost 3 bases at V and 5 bases at J; junction bases unmatched: 9. The CDR3 reads CASSLLDRDLHEQYF. CDR3 DNA: TGTGCCAGCAGTTTGTTGGACAGGGACTTACACGAGCAGTACTTC.

This rearrangement joins TRBV6-5 to TRBJ2-5; TRBD1 agrees at 10 bases. The V gene end was trimmed by 1 base and the J gene end by 5 bases; junction bases not matched to a gene: 19. Germline assignment: CDR1 MNHEY and CDR2 SVGAGI. This CDR3 has 20 residues. DNA of the CDR3: TGTGCCAGCAGTTACTGGGCCGGGACAGGGGCCGGAGCCCCCCCGGAGACCCAGTACTTC. This gives the protein CASSYWAGTGAGAPPETQYF.

This clonotype was observed a handful of times. V is TRBV5-1 and J is TRBJ2-4; D not certain. The CDR3 length is 15 residues. Trimming shortened V by 1 base and J by 8 bases, and 16 bases separated the two germline ends. The V gene's germline CDR1 is SGHRS and CDR2 YFSETQ. The CDR3 is CASSLSRPPTDIQYF. The CDR3 DNA reads as TGCGCCAGCAGCTTGAGTCGGCCACCCACAGACATTCAGTACTTC. Full variable domain (missing parts from reference TRBV5-1 and TRBJ2-4): KAGVTQTPRYLIKTRGQQVTLSCSPISGHRSVSWYQQTPGQGLQFLFEYFSETQRNKGNFPGRFSGRQFSNSRSEMNVSTLELGDSALYLCASSLSRPPTDIQYFGAGTRLSVL.

This clonotype was detected only a few times. The chain uses TRBV6-1 and TRBJ1-6; the D gene is possibly TRBD1 (6 bases). The CDR3 loop spans 16 amino acids. The ends were cut back, 3 bases at V and 7 bases at J, with 16 bases in the middle. Germline values: CDR1 MNHNS, CDR2 SASEGT. This CDR3 reads CASSEFWQGTNSPLHF. In nucleotides, the CDR3 is TGTGCCAGCAGTGAGTTCTGGCAGGGGACAAATTCACCCCTCCACTTT.

This clonotype was recorded only once. The V gene is TRBV24-1, the J gene TRBJ2-1; unclear D gene. V lost 5 bases to trimming and J lost 6 bases, with 13 bases between them. The CDR3 extends over 14 amino acids. Germline assignment: CDR1 KGHDR and CDR2 SFDVKD. The chain's CDR3 is CATSGAGKANEQFF. CDR3 sequence (DNA): TGTGCCACCAGTGGTGCAGGAAAGGCCAATGAGCAGTTCTTC.

This clonotype was detected a few times. The chain is built from TRBV2 and TRBJ1-2; D is undetermined. The V gene's germline CDR1 is SNHLY and CDR2 FYNNEI. Between the trimmed V and J ends, which lost 4 bases and 10 bases, there was a span of 13 bases. CDR3 length equals 12 residues. CDR3 DNA sequence: TGTGCCAGCAGTGTTTGGGAAGCCACCTACACCTTC. Its protein is CASSVWEATYTF.

This clonotype was seen only a few times. The CDR3, as DNA: TGTGCCAGCAGTCACCGCAGACACACAGATACGCAGTATTTT. This sequence encodes CASSHRRHTDTQYF. This chain connects TRBV6-5 to TRBJ2-3; D uncertain. CDR3 length: 14 amino acids. V was pared by 5 bases and J by 2 bases, with 11 bases between. Germline loops: CDR1 MNHEY, CDR2 SVGAGI.

This chain links TRBV12-3 or TRBV12-4 with TRBJ2-5, with a possible D match to TRBD2 (5 bases). The CDR3 loop spans 13 amino acids. V dropped 7 bases and J dropped 2 bases, with 11 bases sitting between them. The DNA of the CDR3 is TGTGCCAGCACCTCATCGGGGCAAGAGACCCAGTACTTC. Residues: CASTSSGQETQYF.

At least ten counts were recorded for this clonotype. The genes are TRBV12-3 or TRBV12-4 and TRBJ2-3; no clear D gene. The CDR3 runs to 13 residues. V was trimmed by 5 bases and J by 2 bases, leaving 8 bases between them. CDR3 amino acids: CASSLSDTDTQYF. Written as DNA, the CDR3 is TGTGCCAGCAGTCTTTCGGACACAGATACGCAGTATTTT.

In its sample, this clonotype was seen many times. In DNA, the CDR3 is TGCAGCGTTGGTGAGGGAGAGACCCAGTACTTC. Translating gives CSVGEGETQYF. This chain connects TRBV29-1 to TRBJ2-5, with TRBD2 as a possible D gene (5 bases). Per germline, CDR1 SQVTM and CDR2 ANQGSEA. The V and J ends lost 4 bases and 4 bases respectively, with 7 bases between them. This CDR3 region has 11 residues.

In this sample, this clonotype turned up a few times. The V and J genes are TRBV5-1 and TRBJ2-5; weak D call: TRBD1 (6 bases). Germline lookup yields CDR1 SGHRS and CDR2 YFSETQ. Trimming removed 2 bases from V and 5 bases from J, with 13 bases in between. This CDR3 contains 14 residues. The DNA for the CDR3 is TGCGCCAGCAGCTTCACAGGGTCGGGGGAGACCCAGTACTTC. Protein sequence: CASSFTGSGETQYF.